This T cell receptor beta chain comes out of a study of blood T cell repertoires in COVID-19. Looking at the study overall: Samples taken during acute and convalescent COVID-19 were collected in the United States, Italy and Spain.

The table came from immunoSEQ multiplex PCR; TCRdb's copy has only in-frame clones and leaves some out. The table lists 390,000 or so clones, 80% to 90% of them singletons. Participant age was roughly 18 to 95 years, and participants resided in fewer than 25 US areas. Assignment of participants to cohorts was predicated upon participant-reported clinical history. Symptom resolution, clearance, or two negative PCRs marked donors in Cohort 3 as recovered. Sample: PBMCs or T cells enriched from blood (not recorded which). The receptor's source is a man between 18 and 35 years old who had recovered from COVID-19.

In DNA, the CDR3 is TGTGCCAGCAGTTTGACAGAAGCCCCCTCCTACGAGCAGTACTTC. It specifies CASSLTEAPSYEQYF. This chain uses TRBV27 with TRBJ2-7; D possibly corresponds to TRBD1 (5 bases). CDR1 and CDR2 from the germline V gene are MNHEY and SMNVEV (reference sequence). The CDR3 loop spans 15 amino acids. V lost 3 bases and J lost 0, with 12 bases in between.